A few counts support the clone carrying this TCR beta chain. The antigen is not known. A junction boundary mismatches the germline segment, possibly from a read error. The data were taken from a study of T cell repertoires in cytomegalovirus infection. The study, taken as a whole, reports: HLA-C-restricted CMV-specific TCR beta clonotypes prevailed in the ex vivo response.

The CDR3 is made up of 12 amino acids. CDR1 is MNHEY, CDR2 SMNVEV, per germline (reference sequence). TCRdb reprocessed the reads via MiXCR and lists one record per CDR3 protein. The table records roughly 860,000 distinct CDR3 sequences, approximately 32% of them present only once. The receptor was isolated from a human donor in good health (CMV status not recorded). Some clones in this sample may be carry-over from other donors' samples. The gene calls are TRBV27 and TRBJ1-2; the D gene is possibly TRBD1 (5 bases). The sample in question was cultured CD8+ T cells from PBMCs, obtained from culture after CMV antigen stimulation. CDR3 protein: CATRTGAYGHTF. The CDR3, as DNA: TGTGCCACCAGAACCGGGGCGTATGGCCACACCTTC.